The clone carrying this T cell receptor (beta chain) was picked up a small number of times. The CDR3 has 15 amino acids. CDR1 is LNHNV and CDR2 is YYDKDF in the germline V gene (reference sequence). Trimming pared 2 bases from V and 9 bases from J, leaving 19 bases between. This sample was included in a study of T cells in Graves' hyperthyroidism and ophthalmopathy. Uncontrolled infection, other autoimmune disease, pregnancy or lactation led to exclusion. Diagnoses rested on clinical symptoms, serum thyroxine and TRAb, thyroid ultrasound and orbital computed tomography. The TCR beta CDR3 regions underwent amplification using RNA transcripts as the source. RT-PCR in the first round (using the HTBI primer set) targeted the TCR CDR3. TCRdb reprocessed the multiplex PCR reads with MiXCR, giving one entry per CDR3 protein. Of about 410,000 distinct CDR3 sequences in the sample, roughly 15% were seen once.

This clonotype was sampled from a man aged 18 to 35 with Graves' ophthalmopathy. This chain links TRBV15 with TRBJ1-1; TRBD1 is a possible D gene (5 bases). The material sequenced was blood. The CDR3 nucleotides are TGTGCCACCAGCAGATGGGATAGCCCGGGGCTCCAAGCTTTCTTT. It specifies CATSRWDSPGLQAFF.